Below, 7 T cell receptor beta chains from the same sample are listed, as sequenced in a study of technical replicates of blood from a handful of donors. Clones were sequenced by immunoSEQ multiplex PCR, and TCRdb holds only the in-frame ones, with some missing. The sample has fewer than 90,000 clones, roughly 96% seen once. The specimen sequenced was T cells isolated from PBMCs. The source is a human donor in good health.

The rearrangement joins TRBV10-1 to TRBJ2-3; 11 bases line up with TRBD2. The CDR3 runs to 15 residues. V dropped 3 bases and J dropped 2; count of bases not matched to a gene: 1. The germline V gene encodes CDR1 WNHNN and CDR2 SYGVQD (reference sequence). CDR3 protein: CASSELAGATDTQYF. In nucleotides, the CDR3 is TGCGCCAGCAGTGAACTAGCGGGGGCCACAGATACGCAGTATTTT.

The chain couples TRBV4-1 to TRBJ2-1; 8 bases agree with TRBD2. Trimming at V came to 3 bases and at J to 4 bases, leaving 11 bases not matched to a gene. Germline V gene lookup returns CDR1 MGHRA and CDR2 YSYEKL. This CDR3 has 17 amino acids. CDR3 loop: CASSQGTSGDKYNEQFF. For the CDR3, the DNA is TGCGCCAGCAGCCAGGGAACTAGCGGCGATAAGTACAATGAGCAGTTCTTC.

This chain joins TRBV7-9 and TRBJ2-2, with TRBD1 matching over 7 bases. The CDR3 contains 16 residues. Germline CDR1 SEHNR, CDR2 FQNEAQ (reference sequence). Unmatched junction bases numbered 12, after V lost 4 bases and J lost 7 bases. As DNA, the CDR3 is TGTGCCAGCAGCTCCCAAGAGGGACAGCCAGACGGGGAGCTGTTTTTT. It encodes CASSSQEGQPDGELFF.

This sequence joins TRBV10-3 and TRBJ2-7, with 8 bases that match TRBD1. This CDR3 region has 15 residues. Germline V gene sequence: CDR1 ENHRY, CDR2 SYGVKD. V gave up 7 bases and J gave up 2 bases; unmatched junction bases: 10. As DNA, the CDR3 is TGTGCCATCAATAATTACGGGACAGGTACCTACGAGCAGTACTTC. Its translation: CAINNYGTGTYEQYF.

The chain joins TRBV11-3 to TRBJ2-7, with TRBD1 identical over 8 bases. CDR3 size: 14 residues. The trim removed 1 base at V and 2 bases at J, leaving 1 base unmatched. Germline V gene sequence: CDR1 SGHNT, CDR2 YENEEA. The CDR3 DNA is TGTGCCAGCAGCTTAGGGACAGGGACCTACGAGCAGTACTTC. It translates to CASSLGTGTYEQYF.

The chain recombines TRBV4-1 with TRBJ2-1; 8 bases align to TRBD2. Germline trimming cut 1 base from V and 0 bases from J; bases unmatched to any gene: 2. The CDR3 has 16 residues. Germline CDR1 MGHRA, CDR2 YSYEKL. CDR3 DNA sequence: TGCGCCAGCAGCCAAGTAGCGGGGAACTCCTACAATGAGCAGTTCTTC. As protein: CASSQVAGNSYNEQFF.

Turning to this clone: One junction end does not reproduce the germline sequence, and a read error may be involved. This sequence joins TRBV6-4 and TRBJ2-5, with 7 nucleotides matching TRBD2. This CDR3 has 13 residues. Germline values: CDR1 MRHNA, CDR2 SNTAGT. Here the CDR3 reads CASSDGSVGGVHF. DNA for the CDR3: TGTGCCAGCAGTGACGGATCGGTGGGGGGGGTCCACTTC.